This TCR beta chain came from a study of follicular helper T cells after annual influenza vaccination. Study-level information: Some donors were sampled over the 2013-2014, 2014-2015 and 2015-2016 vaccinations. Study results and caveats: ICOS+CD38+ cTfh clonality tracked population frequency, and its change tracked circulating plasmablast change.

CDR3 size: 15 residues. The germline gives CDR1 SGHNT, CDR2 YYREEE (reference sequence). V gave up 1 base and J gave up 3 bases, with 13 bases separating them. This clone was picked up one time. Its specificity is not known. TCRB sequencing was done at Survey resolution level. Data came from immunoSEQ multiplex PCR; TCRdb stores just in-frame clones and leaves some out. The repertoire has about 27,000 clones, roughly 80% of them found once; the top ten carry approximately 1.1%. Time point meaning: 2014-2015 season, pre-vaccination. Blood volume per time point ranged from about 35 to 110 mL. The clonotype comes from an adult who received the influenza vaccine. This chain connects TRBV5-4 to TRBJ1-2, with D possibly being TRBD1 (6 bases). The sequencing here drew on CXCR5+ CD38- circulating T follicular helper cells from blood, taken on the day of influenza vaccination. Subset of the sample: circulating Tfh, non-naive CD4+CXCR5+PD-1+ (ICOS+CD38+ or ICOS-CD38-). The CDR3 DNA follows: TGTGCCAGCAGCTTGTCACGGGGGGCGTACTATGGCTACACCTTC. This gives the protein CASSLSRGAYYGYTF.